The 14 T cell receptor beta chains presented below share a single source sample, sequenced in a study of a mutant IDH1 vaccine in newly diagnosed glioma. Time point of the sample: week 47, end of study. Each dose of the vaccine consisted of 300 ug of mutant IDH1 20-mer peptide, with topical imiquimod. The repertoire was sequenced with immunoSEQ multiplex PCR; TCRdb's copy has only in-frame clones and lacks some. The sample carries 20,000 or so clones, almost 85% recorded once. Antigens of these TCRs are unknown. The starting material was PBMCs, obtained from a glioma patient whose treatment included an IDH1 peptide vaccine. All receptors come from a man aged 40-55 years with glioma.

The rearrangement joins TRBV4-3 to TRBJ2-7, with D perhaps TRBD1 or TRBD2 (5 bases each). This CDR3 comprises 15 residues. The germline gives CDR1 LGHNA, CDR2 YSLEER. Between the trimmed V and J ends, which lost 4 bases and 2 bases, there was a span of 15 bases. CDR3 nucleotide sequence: TGCGCCAGCAGCCCAGGGCGTGGGACGACCTACGAGCAGTACTTC. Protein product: CASSPGRGTTYEQYF.

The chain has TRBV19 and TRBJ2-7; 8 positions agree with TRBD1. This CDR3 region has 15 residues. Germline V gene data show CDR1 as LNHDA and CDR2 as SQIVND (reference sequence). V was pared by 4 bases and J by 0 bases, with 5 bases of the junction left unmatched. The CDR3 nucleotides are TGTGCCAGTAGTACCAGTACAGGGGGCTCCTACGAGCAGTACTTC. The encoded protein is CASSTSTGGSYEQYF.

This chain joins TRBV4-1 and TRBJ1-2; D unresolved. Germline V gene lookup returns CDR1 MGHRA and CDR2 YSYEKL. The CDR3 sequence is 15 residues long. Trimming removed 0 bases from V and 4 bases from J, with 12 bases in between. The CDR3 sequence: CASSQDLLGGYGYTF. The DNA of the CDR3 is TGCGCCAGCAGCCAAGACCTCCTCGGCGGCTATGGCTACACCTTC.

The CDR3 is CASSSGMTLSLDTGELFF. The CDR3 coding sequence is TGTGCCAGCAGCTCGGGGATGACCCTCTCCCTGGACACCGGGGAGCTGTTTTTT. V usage is TRBV5-6 and J usage is TRBJ2-2; maybe TRBD2 (5 bases). V gave up 3 bases and J gave up 3 bases, with 21 bases separating them. CDR1 is SGHDT and CDR2 is YYEEEE in the germline V gene. The CDR3 length is 18 residues.

CDR3 DNA sequence: TGCGCCAGCTTCAACAGTGGGGGGGAGACCCAGTACTTC. This sequence encodes CASFNSGGETQYF. The chain uses TRBV5-1 and TRBJ2-5; a possible D gene is TRBD2 (6 bases). Germline CDR1 SGHRS, CDR2 YFSETQ. Trimming took off 7 bases at V and 5 bases at J, with 15 bases between the two ends. The length of the CDR3 is 13 residues.

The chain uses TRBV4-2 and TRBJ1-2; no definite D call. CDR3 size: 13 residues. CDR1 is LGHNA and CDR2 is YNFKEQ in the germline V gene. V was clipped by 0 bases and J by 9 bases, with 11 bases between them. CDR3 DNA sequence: TGTGCCAGCAGCCAAGATCTGGGTACGAGCTACACCTTC. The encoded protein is CASSQDLGTSYTF.

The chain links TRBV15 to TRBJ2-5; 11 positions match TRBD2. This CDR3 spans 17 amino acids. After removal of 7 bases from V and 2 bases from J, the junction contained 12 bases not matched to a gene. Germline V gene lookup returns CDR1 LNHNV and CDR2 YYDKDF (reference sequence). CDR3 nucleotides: TGTGCCACCACCACTTCGGGAACTAGCGGGAGTCAAGAGACCCAGTACTTC. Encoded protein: CATTTSGTSGSQETQYF.

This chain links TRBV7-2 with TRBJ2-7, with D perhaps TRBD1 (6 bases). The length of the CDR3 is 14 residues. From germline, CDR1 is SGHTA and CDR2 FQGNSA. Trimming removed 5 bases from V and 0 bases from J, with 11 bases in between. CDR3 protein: CASSPRDISYEQYF. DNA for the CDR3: TGTGCCAGCAGCCCCCGGGACATCTCCTACGAGCAGTACTTC.

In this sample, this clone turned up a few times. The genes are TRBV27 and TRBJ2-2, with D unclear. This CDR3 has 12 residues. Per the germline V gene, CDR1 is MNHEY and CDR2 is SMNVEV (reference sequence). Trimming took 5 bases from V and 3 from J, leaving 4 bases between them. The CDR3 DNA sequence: TGTGCCAGCAGTACCTACACCGGGGAGCTGTTTTTT. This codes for CASSTYTGELFF.

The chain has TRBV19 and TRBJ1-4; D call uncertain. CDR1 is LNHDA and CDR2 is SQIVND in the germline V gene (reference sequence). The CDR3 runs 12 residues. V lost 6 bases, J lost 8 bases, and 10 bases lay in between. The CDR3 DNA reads TGTGCCAGTAGGAGTCTGAACGAAAAACTGTTTTTT. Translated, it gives CASRSLNEKLFF. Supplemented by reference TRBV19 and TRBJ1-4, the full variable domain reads DGGITQSPKYLFRKEGQNVTLSCEQNLNHDAMYWYRQDPGQGLRLIYYSQIVNDFQKGDIAEGYSVSREKKESFPLTVTSAQKNPTAFYLCASRSLNEKLFFGSGTQLSVL.

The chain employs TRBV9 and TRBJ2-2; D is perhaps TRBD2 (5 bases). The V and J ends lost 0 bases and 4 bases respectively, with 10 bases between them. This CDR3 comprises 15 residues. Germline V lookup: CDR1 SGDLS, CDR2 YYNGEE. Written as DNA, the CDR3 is TGTGCCAGCAGCGTAGGCGACGGGGTCACCGGGGAGCTGTTTTTT. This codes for CASSVGDGVTGELFF.

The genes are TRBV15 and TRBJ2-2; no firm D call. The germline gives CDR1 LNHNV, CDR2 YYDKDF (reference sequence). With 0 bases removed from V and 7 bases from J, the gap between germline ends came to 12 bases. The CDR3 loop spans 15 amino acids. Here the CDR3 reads CATSRDPFNVGELFF. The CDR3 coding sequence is TGTGCCACCAGCAGAGATCCGTTCAACGTCGGGGAGCTGTTTTTT.

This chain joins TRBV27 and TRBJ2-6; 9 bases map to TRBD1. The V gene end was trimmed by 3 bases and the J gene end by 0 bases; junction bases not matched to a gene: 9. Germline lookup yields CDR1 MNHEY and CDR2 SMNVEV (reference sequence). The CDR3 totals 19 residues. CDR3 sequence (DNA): TGTGCCAGCAGTTTGTTCGGGACAGGGCAAAACTCTGGGGCCAACGTCCTGACTTTC. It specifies CASSLFGTGQNSGANVLTF.

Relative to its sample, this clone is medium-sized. CDR3 protein: CASSSESGLNTGELFF. For the CDR3, the DNA is TGTGCCAGCAGCTCTGAGAGCGGGTTGAACACCGGGGAGCTGTTTTTT. This chain links TRBV13 with TRBJ2-2, with D maybe TRBD2 (6 bases). Germline V gene lookup returns CDR1 PRHDT and CDR2 FYEKMQ (reference sequence). V was clipped by 4 bases and J by 1 base, with 13 bases between them. This CDR3 has 16 residues.